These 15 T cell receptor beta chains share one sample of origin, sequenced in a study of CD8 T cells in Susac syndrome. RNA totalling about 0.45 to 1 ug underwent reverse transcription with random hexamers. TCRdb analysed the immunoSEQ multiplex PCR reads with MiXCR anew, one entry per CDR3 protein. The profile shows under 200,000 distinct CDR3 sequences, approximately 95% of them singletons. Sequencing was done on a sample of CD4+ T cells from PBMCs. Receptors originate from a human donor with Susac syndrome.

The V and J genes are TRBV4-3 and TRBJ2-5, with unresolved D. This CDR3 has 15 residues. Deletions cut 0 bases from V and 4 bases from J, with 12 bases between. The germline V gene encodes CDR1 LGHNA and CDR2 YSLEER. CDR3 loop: CASSQDSNSVETQYF. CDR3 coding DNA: TGCGCCAGCAGCCAAGATAGTAACTCCGTAGAGACCCAGTACTTC.

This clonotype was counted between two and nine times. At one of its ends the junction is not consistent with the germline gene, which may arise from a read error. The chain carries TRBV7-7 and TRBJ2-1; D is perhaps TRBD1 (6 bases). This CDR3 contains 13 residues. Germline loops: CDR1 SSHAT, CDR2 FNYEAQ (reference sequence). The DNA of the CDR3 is TGTGCTAGCAGCCCGGGGACACGTAATGAGCAGTTCTTC. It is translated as CASSPGTRNEQFF. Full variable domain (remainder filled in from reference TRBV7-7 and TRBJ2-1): GAGVSQSPRYKVTKRGQDVTLRCDPISSHATLYWYQQALGQGPEFLTYFNYEAQPDKSGLPSDRFSAERPEGSISTLTIQRTEQRDSAMYRCASSPGTRNEQFFGPGTRLTVL.

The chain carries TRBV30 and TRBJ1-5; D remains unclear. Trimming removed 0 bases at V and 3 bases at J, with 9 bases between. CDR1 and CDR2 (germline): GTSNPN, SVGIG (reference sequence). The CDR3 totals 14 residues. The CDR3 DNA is TGTGCCTGGAGTGTACAAGGGATCAATCAGCCCCAGCATTTT. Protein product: CAWSVQGINQPQHF.

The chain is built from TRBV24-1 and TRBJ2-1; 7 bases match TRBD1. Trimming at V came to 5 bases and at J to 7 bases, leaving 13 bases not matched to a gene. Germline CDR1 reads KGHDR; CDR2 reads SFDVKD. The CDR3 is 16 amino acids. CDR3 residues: CATSARTGRGRNEQFF. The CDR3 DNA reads TGTGCCACCAGTGCCCGGACAGGCAGGGGAAGGAATGAGCAGTTCTTC.

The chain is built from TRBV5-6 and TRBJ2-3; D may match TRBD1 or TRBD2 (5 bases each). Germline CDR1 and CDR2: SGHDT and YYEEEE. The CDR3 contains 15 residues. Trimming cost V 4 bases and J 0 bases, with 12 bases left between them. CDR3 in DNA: TGTGCCAGCAGCCTAGGGACGGTCAGCACAGATACGCAGTATTTT. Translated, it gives CASSLGTVSTDTQYF.

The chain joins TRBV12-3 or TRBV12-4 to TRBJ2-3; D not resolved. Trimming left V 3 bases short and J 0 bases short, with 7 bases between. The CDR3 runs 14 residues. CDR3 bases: TGTGCCAGCAGTTTCGGCAGTAGCACAGATACGCAGTATTTT. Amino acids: CASSFGSSTDTQYF.

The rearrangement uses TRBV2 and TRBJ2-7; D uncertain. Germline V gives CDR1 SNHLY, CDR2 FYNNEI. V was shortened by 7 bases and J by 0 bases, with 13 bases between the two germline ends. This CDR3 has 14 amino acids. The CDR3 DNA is TGTGCCAGCACCTCCGCGCCTAGCTCCTACGAGCAGTACTTC. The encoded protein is CASTSAPSSYEQYF.

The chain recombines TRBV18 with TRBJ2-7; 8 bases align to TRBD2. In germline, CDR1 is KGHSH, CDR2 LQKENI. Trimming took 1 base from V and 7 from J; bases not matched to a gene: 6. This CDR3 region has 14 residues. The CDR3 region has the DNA TGTGCCAGCTCACCACAGTGGCGGGAGGAGGAGCAGTACTTC. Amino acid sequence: CASSPQWREEEQYF.

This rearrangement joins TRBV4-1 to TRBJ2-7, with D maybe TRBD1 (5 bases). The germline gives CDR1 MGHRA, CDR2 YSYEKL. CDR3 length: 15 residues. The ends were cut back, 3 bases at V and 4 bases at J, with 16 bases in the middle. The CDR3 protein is CASSQGMGQAYEQYV. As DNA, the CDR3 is TGCGCCAGCAGCCAGGGCATGGGGCAGGCTTACGAGCAGTACGTC.

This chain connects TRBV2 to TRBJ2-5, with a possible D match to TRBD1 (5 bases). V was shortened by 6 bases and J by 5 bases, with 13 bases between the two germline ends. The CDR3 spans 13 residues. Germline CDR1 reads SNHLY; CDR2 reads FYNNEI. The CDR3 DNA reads TGTGCCAGCAGGGACAACAAAGGGGAGACCCAGTACTTC. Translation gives CASRDNKGETQYF.

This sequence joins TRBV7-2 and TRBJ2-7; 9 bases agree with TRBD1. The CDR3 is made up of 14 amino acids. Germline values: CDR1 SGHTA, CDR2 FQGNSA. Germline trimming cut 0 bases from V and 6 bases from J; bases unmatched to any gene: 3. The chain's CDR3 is CASSLAPTGGEQYV. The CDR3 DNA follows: TGTGCCAGCAGCTTAGCCCCGACAGGGGGCGAGCAGTACGTC.

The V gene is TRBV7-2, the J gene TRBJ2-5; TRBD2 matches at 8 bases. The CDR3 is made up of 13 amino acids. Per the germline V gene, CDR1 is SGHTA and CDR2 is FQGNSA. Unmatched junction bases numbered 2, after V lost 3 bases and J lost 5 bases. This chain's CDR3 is CASSFRLAETQYF. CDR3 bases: TGTGCCAGCAGCTTCAGACTAGCGGAGACCCAGTACTTC. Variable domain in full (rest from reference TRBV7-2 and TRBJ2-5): GAGVSQSPSNKVTEKGKDVELRCDPISGHTALYWYRQSLGQGLEFLIYFQGNSAPDKSGLPSDRFSAERTGGSVSTLTIQRTQQEDSAVYLCASSFRLAETQYFGPGTRLLVL.

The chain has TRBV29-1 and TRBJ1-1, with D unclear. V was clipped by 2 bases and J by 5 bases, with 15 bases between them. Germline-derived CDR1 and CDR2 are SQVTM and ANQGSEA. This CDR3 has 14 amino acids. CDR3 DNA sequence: TGCAGCGTTGAAAGTCGGGGTGGGAAGACTGAAGCTTTCTTT. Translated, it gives CSVESRGGKTEAFF.

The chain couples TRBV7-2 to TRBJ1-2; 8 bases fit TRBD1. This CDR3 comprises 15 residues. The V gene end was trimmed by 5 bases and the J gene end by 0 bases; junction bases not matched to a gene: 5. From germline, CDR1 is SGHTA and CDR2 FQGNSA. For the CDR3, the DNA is TGTGCCAGCAGCGCCACAGGGGGTGCTAACTATGGCTACACCTTC. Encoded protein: CASSATGGANYGYTF.

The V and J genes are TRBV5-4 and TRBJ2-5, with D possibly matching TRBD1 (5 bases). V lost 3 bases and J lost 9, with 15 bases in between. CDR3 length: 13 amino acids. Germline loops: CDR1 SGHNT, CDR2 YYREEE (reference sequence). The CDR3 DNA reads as TGTGCCAGCAGCTCAGGGCAGGGAAGATCCCAGTACTTC. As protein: CASSSGQGRSQYF.